This TCR beta chain was sequenced for a study of cytomegalovirus exposure and HLA in healthy donors. Study observations and caveats: Some highly shared sequence variants likely arose as a pipeline artifact. Using a false discovery rate of 0.05, a later analysis showed that approximately 18,000 TCR beta sequences were associated with HLA alleles.

With regard to this clone: Antigen: not known.

V was clipped by 0 bases and J by 10 bases, with 5 bases between them. This CDR3 has 11 residues. Looked up from germline, CDR1 is SGHTS and CDR2 is YDEGEE. The study ran its PCR with 60 Vbeta and 13 Jbeta primers. Original handling: In a later analysis, around 87 million unique TCR beta chains included roughly 11 million shared by two or more donors. Only in-frame clones appear in the TCRdb table, and some are missing; sequencing was by immunoSEQ multiplex PCR. D and trimming come from the DNA, and the V and J calls and clone size come from that table. This repertoire shows 95,000 to 150,000 clones, 80% found once; its top ten account for approximately 8.8%.

Material: PBMCs. This sequence joins TRBV5-8 and TRBJ2-1, with D possibly being TRBD2 (5 bases). This TCR came from a female donor in good health and CMV-seropositive. The CDR3 nucleotides read TGTGCCAGCAGCTTGGGCGGGGAGCAGTTCTTC. It is translated as CASSLGGEQFF.